Presented here are 3 T cell receptor beta chains from one specimen sequenced in a study of glioma-infiltrating T cells after dendritic cell vaccination. Profiled with immunoSEQ multiplex PCR; TCRdb holds only in-frame clones, not every one. The table has around 83,000 clones, less than 85% seen once. The sample's time point: after dendritic cell vaccination, including at tumor progression/relapse. The sequenced sample was blood, obtained after dendritic cell vaccination. Source of these receptors: a human donor with glioblastoma.

V is TRBV11-1 and J is TRBJ1-1; a weak D match, TRBD1 (6 bases). V shed 5 bases and J shed 1 base, with 14 bases lying between them. Germline assignment: CDR1 SGHAT and CDR2 FQDESV (reference sequence). The CDR3 has 15 amino acids. CDR3 nucleotide sequence: TGTGCCAGCAGCAGCCTCGGGACAAAGAACACTGAAGCTTTCTTT. This codes for CASSSLGTKNTEAFF.

The chain combines TRBV28 with TRBJ2-5, with D possibly TRBD2 on 5 matching bases. The CDR3 has 13 residues. Per germline, CDR1 MDHEN and CDR2 SYDVKM. V dropped 11 bases and J dropped 1 base, with 14 bases sitting between them. The CDR3 DNA reads as TGTGCCGCTAGGCGAGGAGGCCAAGAGACCCAGTACTTC. The encoded protein is CAARRGGQETQYF. Using reference TRBV28 and TRBJ2-5 for the parts outside the CDR3, the full variable domain is DVKVTQSSRYLVKRTGEKVFLECVQDMDHENMFWYRQDPGLGLRLIYFSYDVKMKEKGDIPEGYSVSREKKERFSLILESASTNQTSMYLCAARRGGQETQYFGPGTRLLVL.

The chain carries TRBV7-6 and TRBJ2-7, with 7 bases matching TRBD1. With 2 bases clipped from V and 2 bases from J, the junction kept 6 bases outside the gene matches. This CDR3 comprises 15 residues. Germline V CDR1 and CDR2: SGHVS, FNYEAQ. DNA for the CDR3: TGTGCCAGCAGCTTAAGGCCAGGGGGTACCTACGAGCAGTACTTC. It yields the protein CASSLRPGGTYEQYF.